This is a list of T cell receptor beta chains from one sample in a study of blood T cell repertoires in COVID-19. This table comes from immunoSEQ multiplex PCR, and its TCRdb copy is limited to in-frame clones, with some not included. The data contain about 390,000 clones, about 83% of them singletons. Sequencing was performed on PBMCs or T cells enriched from blood (not recorded which). Receptor source: a woman aged 45-59 years who had recovered from COVID-19. Each CDR3 is given with its conserved first and last residue. Fields, in order: clone size, V gene, D gene, J gene, CDR3 protein, CDR3 DNA. D genes are given only for firm matches. The size of a clone is reported for some rows only, either as once, few or many, or as a class for expanded clones.

>once|TRBV3-1/TRBV3-2|TRBD1|TRBJ1-2
CASSLGDREDYGYTF
TGTGCCAGCAGCCTCGGGGACAGGGAAGACTATGGCTACACCTTC
>-|TRBV7-2|-|TRBJ1-6
CASKEYPGNSPLHF
TGTGCCAGCAAGGAGTACCCGGGGAATTCACCCCTCCACTTT
>-|TRBV5-8|-|TRBJ2-7
CASTLPELYEQYF
TGTGCCAGCACTCTGCCGGAGCTTTACGAGCAGTACTTC
>-|TRBV7-8|-|TRBJ1-6
CASSLTTGNSPLHF
TGTGCCAGCAGCTTAACAACAGGGAATTCACCCCTCCACTTT
>-|TRBV5-8|-|TRBJ1-5
CASTVGGSQPQHF
TGTGCCAGCACCGTAGGGGGAAGCCAGCCCCAGCATTTT
>-|TRBV7-6|-|TRBJ2-2
CASSPEQGFHTGELFF
TGTGCCAGCAGCCCCGAGCAGGGGTTCCACACCGGGGAGCTGTTTTTT
>once|TRBV7-3|-|TRBJ1-1
CASSLLAGETEAFF
TGTGCCAGCAGCTTGCTAGCAGGGGAAACTGAAGCTTTCTTT
>-|TRBV6-5|-|TRBJ1-2
CASSYSRIHYGYTF
TGTGCCAGCAGTTACAGCAGGATTCACTATGGCTACACCTTC
>-|TRBV2|-|TRBJ1-2
CASSEDRFYGYTF
TGTGCCAGCAGTGAAGACAGGTTTTATGGCTACACCTTC
>-|TRBV4-3|-|TRBJ1-1
CASSLSGNTEAFF
TGCGCCAGCAGTCTATCGGGAAACACTGAAGCTTTCTTT
>-|TRBV7-9|-|TRBJ1-3
CASSLIFRGGGENTIYF
TGTGCCAGCAGCCTAATTTTCCGAGGTGGGGGCGAAAACACCATATATTTT
>-|TRBV3-1/TRBV3-2|-|TRBJ2-1
CASSQDTGSYNEQFF
TGTGCCAGCAGCCAAGATACGGGGTCCTACAATGAGCAGTTCTTC
>-|TRBV27|TRBD1|TRBJ1-5
CASRFGDRGDQPQHF
TGTGCCAGCAGGTTCGGCGACAGGGGGGATCAGCCCCAGCATTTT
>few|TRBV30|-|TRBJ1-1
CAWSVIRNTEAFF
TGTGCCTGGAGTGTAATTAGGAACACTGAAGCTTTCTTT
>-|TRBV5-1|-|TRBJ2-5
CASSLAGETQYF
TGCGCCAGCAGCTTAGCGGGAGAGACCCAGTACTTC
>-|TRBV6-1|TRBD1|TRBJ1-1
CASSGWTGAEAFF
TGTGCCAGCAGTGGTTGGACAGGGGCTGAAGCTTTCTTT
>-|TRBV28|-|TRBJ1-1
CASRVGGRGTEAFF
TGTGCCAGCAGGGTAGGCGGCCGGGGGACTGAAGCTTTCTTT
>-|TRBV19|-|TRBJ1-4
CASSLAEKLFF
TGTGCCAGTAGTTTGGCTGAAAAACTGTTTTTT
>once|TRBV7-9|TRBD1|TRBJ1-2
CASSSGTGRIRYGYTF
TGTGCCAGCAGCTCCGGGACAGGGAGGATCCGCTATGGCTACACCTTC
>-|TRBV30|-|TRBJ2-1
CAWSSRENEQFF
TGTGCCTGGAGTTCCCGGGAGAATGAGCAGTTCTTC
>-|TRBV27|-|TRBJ1-5
CASSLSGGNQPQHF
TGTGCCAGCAGTTTATCGGGGGGGAATCAGCCCCAGCATTTT
>-|TRBV7-2|-|TRBJ1-2
CASSLGAAWEVGYTF
TGTGCCAGCAGCTTAGGTGCCGCATGGGAGGTTGGCTACACCTTC
>-|TRBV27|-|TRBJ1-1
CASSLGGGTEAFF
TGTGCCAGCAGTTTAGGGGGAGGTACTGAAGCTTTCTTT
>-|TRBV6-5|TRBD1|TRBJ2-7
CASSLDRGTYEQYF
TGTGCCAGCAGCCTCGACAGGGGAACCTACGAGCAGTACTTC
>-|TRBV6-1|-|TRBJ2-7
CASSEREVGEQYF
TGTGCCAGCAGCGAAAGGGAGGTGGGCGAGCAGTACTTC
>-|TRBV28|TRBD1|TRBJ2-7
CASSFSGQGAFYEQYF
TGTGCCAGCAGTTTCTCAGGACAGGGGGCTTTCTACGAGCAGTACTTC
>-|TRBV27|-|TRBJ2-3
CASSFRGFGPGDTQYF
TGTGCCAGCAGTTTTCGGGGTTTCGGGCCGGGGGATACGCAGTATTTT
>-|TRBV7-9|TRBD1|TRBJ1-6
CASSLTARSGGGSPLHF
TGTGCCAGCAGCTTAACAGCCAGGTCAGGGGGCGGTTCACCCCTCCACTTT
>-|TRBV4-2|-|TRBJ1-1
CASSHLLGTGHGFEAFF
TGTGCCAGCAGCCATCTTCTGGGTACAGGCCATGGCTTTGAAGCTTTCTTT
>-|TRBV6-1|-|TRBJ2-6
CASSEEDRHFGANVLTF
TGTGCCAGCAGTGAAGAGGACAGACACTTTGGGGCCAACGTCCTGACTTTC
>-|TRBV14|TRBD2|TRBJ2-5
CASSRLGGITQETQYF
TGTGCCAGCAGCCGCCTCGGGGGGATCACCCAAGAGACCCAGTACTTC
>-|TRBV12-3/TRBV12-4|-|TRBJ1-4
CASSFGSNEKLFF
TGTGCCAGCAGTTTTGGCAGTAATGAAAAACTGTTTTTT
>-|TRBV6-4|-|TRBJ1-1
CASKGDTEAFF
TGTGCCAGCAAAGGAGACACTGAAGCTTTCTTT
>-|TRBV6-5|-|TRBJ1-1
CASSREPNTEAFF
TGTGCCAGCAGTCGAGAACCGAACACTGAAGCTTTCTTT
>-|TRBV7-2|TRBD1|TRBJ2-7
CASTFTVRDRHSYEQYF
TGTGCCAGCACCTTCACTGTCCGGGACAGACATTCCTACGAGCAGTACTTC
>once|TRBV25-1|-|TRBJ1-2
CASSPAEGARSQGYTF
TGTGCCAGCAGCCCCGCGGAGGGCGCGCGGTCGCAGGGCTACACCTTC
>-|TRBV5-5|-|TRBJ1-6
CASSPYGDTNSPLHF
TGTGCCAGCAGCCCCTATGGAGATACGAATTCACCCCTCCACTTT
>-|TRBV19|TRBD1|TRBJ2-6
CASHTQGAQGANVLTF
TGTGCCAGCCATACTCAGGGGGCGCAAGGGGCCAACGTCCTGACTTTC
>-|TRBV5-1|TRBD2|TRBJ2-3
CASSLAVAGGRDTQYF
TGCGCCAGCAGCTTGGCGGTAGCGGGGGGAAGGGATACGCAGTATTTT
>-|TRBV14|-|TRBJ1-4
CASSQDGRTALNEKLFF
TGTGCCAGCAGCCAAGACGGGAGGACAGCCTTAAATGAAAAACTGTTTTTT
>-|TRBV7-8|TRBD1|TRBJ1-1
CASSDEQGLNTEAFF
TGTGCCAGCAGCGATGAACAGGGGTTGAACACTGAAGCTTTCTTT
>-|TRBV19|-|TRBJ1-6
CASSALGGGTYNSPLHF
TGTGCCAGTAGTGCCCTCGGGGGGGGCACCTATAATTCACCCCTCCACTTT
>-|TRBV7-2|-|TRBJ1-5
CASSTVGGNQPQHF
TGTGCCAGCAGCACAGTGGGGGGGAATCAGCCCCAGCATTTT
>-|TRBV29-1|-|TRBJ1-4
CSVVLTGTNEKLFF
TGCAGCGTTGTGCTAACAGGGACTAATGAAAAACTGTTTTTT
>-|TRBV18|TRBD1|TRBJ2-4
CASSPNDRGIQYF
TGTGCCAGCTCACCAAATGACAGGGGAATTCAGTACTTC
>-|TRBV19|-|TRBJ1-2
CATLPSDSYFYGYTF
TGTGCCACCCTACCGTCAGACAGTTACTTTTATGGCTACACCTTC